This T cell receptor (beta chain) was sequenced in a study of radiotherapy plus CTLA-4 blockade in lung cancer. Study background: Among enrolled patients, roughly 20% responded and 31% achieved disease control. General study findings and limits: Researchers report tumor-derived TCR clones expanding in blood after radiotherapy plus ipilimumab.

In the case of this clone: Its antigen remains unknown.

CDR1 and CDR2 (germline): ENHRY, SYGVKD. The CDR3 sequence is 14 residues long. Trimming cost V 5 bases and J 1 base; bases outside gene matches: 2. Only in-frame clones appear in the TCRdb table, and some are missing; sequencing was by immunoSEQ multiplex PCR. The sample includes about 87,000 clones, approximately 86% of them seen just once. Focal radiation was given together with CTLA-4 blockade (ipilimumab) to patients with chemo-refractory metastatic non-small-cell lung cancer. This TCR derives from a human donor with non-small cell lung cancer that progressed on radiotherapy plus ipilimumab. Sequencing used peripheral blood, obtained from a patient treated with radiotherapy plus ipilimumab. The gene calls are TRBV10-3 and TRBJ2-1; 7 bases are shared with TRBD1. The CDR3 DNA reads as TGTGCCATCAGTCCACAGGGGTCCTACAATGAGCAGTTCTTC. This sequence encodes CAISPQGSYNEQFF.